Shown below are 2 T cell receptor beta chains from a single sample sequenced in a study of regulatory T cells in long-lasting Graves disease. Libraries of TCR beta came from iRepertoire HTBI primers plus Arm-PCR of CDR3 regions. TCRdb reprocessed the multiplex PCR reads via MiXCR and lists one record per CDR3 protein. The table records about 340,000 distinct CDR3 sequences, about 20% of them present only once. The time point here: persistent/refractory GD, antithyroid drugs over 5 years with positive TRAb. RNA from PBMCs was the source of the TCR library. The sample here was peripheral blood mononuclear cells (PBMCs), taken when the disease was refractory, from a patient treated with antithyroid drugs. These receptors originate from a female donor with Graves disease.

This clonotype was detected ten times or more. This rearrangement joins TRBV29-1 to TRBJ2-7; a weak D match, TRBD2 (6 bases). Germline V CDR1 and CDR2: SQVTM, ANQGSEA. The CDR3 is 13 residues long. Trimming stripped 3 bases from V and 3 bases from J, with 12 bases between. In DNA form, the CDR3 reads TGCAGCGTTGAGGGGGGAGGAAACTACGAGCAGTACTTC. Its translation: CSVEGGGNYEQYF.

This clonotype showed up many times. This rearrangement joins TRBV12-3 or TRBV12-4 to TRBJ1-1; D not resolved. Between the trimmed V and J ends, which lost 3 bases and 0 bases, there was a span of 11 bases. The CDR3 extends over 15 amino acids. CDR3 nucleotides: TGTGCCAGCAGTTTGGACTCCTCCATGAACACTGAAGCTTTCTTT. This translates into CASSLDSSMNTEAFF.